Below, 32 T cell receptor beta chains from the same sample are listed, as sequenced in a study of cytotoxic CD8 clonotypes in ibrutinib-treated CLL. Generated by immunoSEQ multiplex PCR, the TCRdb table keeps only in-frame clones and is missing some. Altogether more than 200,000 clones are present, 70% being singletons, with the ten largest covering over 15%. Sequenced material: PBMCs, taken after 24 months of ibrutinib treatment. These receptors originate from a human donor with chronic lymphocytic leukemia.

This rearrangement joins TRBV2 to TRBJ2-2, with TRBD2 identical over 7 bases. The V gene's germline CDR1 is SNHLY and CDR2 FYNNEI. The CDR3 is 15 residues long. V dropped 8 bases and J dropped 5; count of bases not matched to a gene: 11. The CDR3 DNA reads TGTGCCAGCGAGCGGGACCCCGGTTCAACCGGGGAGCTGTTTTTT. Amino acid sequence: CASERDPGSTGELFF.

The chain recombines TRBV29-1 with TRBJ2-5, with a possible D match to TRBD1 (5 bases). Trimming removed 5 bases from V and 7 bases from J, with 8 bases in between. The CDR3 is made up of 10 amino acids. CDR1 is SQVTM and CDR2 is ANQGSEA in the germline V gene. CDR3 bases: TGCAGCGTTCAAAGGGGGACCCAGTACTTC. Its translation: CSVQRGTQYF.

The chain recombines TRBV10-3 with TRBJ2-3; D call uncertain. There are 13 residues in the CDR3. CDR1 is ENHRY and CDR2 is SYGVKD in the germline V gene. V lost 6 bases and J lost 2, with 9 bases in between. The chain's CDR3 is CAISDGYTDTQYF. CDR3 DNA: TGTGCCATCAGCGACGGATACACAGATACGCAGTATTTT.

The rearrangement uses TRBV29-1 and TRBJ2-3, with D possibly TRBD1 on 6 matching bases. There are 15 residues in the CDR3. The V end lost 6 bases, the J end lost 1 base, and 17 bases lay between the germline ends. Germline-derived CDR1 and CDR2 are SQVTM and ANQGSEA. The CDR3 region has the DNA TGCAGCGTGGCCGGTGCAGAGGGGGGCACAGATACGCAGTATTTT. It translates to CSVAGAEGGTDTQYF.

This rearrangement joins TRBV6-5 to TRBJ1-2; D is unresolved. V lost 7 bases and J 2 bases, leaving 11 bases between the germline ends. Germline-derived CDR1 and CDR2 are MNHEY and SVGAGI. CDR3 length: 13 amino acids. The CDR3 DNA is TGTGCCAGCACCGAAAATTTAAACTATGGCTACACCTTC. This sequence encodes CASTENLNYGYTF.

A remark on this clone: One end of the junction does not line up with germline, which may come from a read error. The chain carries TRBV7-7 and TRBJ2-2; D unresolved. CDR1 is SSHAT and CDR2 is FNYEAQ in the germline V gene (reference sequence). The CDR3 is 13 amino acids. CDR3 bases: TGTGCTAGCAGCTTGTCTGGATTTGGGGAGCTGTTTTTT. The encoded protein is CASSLSGFGELFF. Variable domain in full (rest from reference TRBV7-7 and TRBJ2-2): GAGVSQSPRYKVTKRGQDVTLRCDPISSHATLYWYQQALGQGPEFLTYFNYEAQPDKSGLPSDRFSAERPEGSISTLTIQRTEQRDSAMYRCASSLSGFGELFFGEGSRLTVL.

V and J are TRBV18 and TRBJ1-4; no firm D call. The CDR3 consists of 15 residues. V was pared by 4 bases and J by 3 bases, with 12 bases between. The V gene's germline CDR1 is KGHSH and CDR2 LQKENI. CDR3 in amino acids: CASSQASGANEKLFF. The DNA of the CDR3 is TGTGCCAGCTCACAAGCCTCCGGGGCTAATGAAAAACTGTTTTTT.

The chain couples TRBV30 to TRBJ2-3; no reliable D call. The ends were cut back, 5 bases at V and 4 bases at J, with 7 bases in the middle. This CDR3 is 11 amino acids long. The germline CDR1 and CDR2 sequences are GTSNPN and SVGIG (reference sequence). CDR3 sequence (DNA): TGTGCCTGGGGTACTGCAGATACGCAGTATTTT. Protein product: CAWGTADTQYF. Combining the CDR3 with reference TRBV30 and TRBJ2-3 gives the whole variable domain SQTIHQWPATLVQPVGSPLSLECTVEGTSNPNLYWYRQAAGRGLQLLFYSVGIGQISSEVPQNLSASRPQDRQFILSSKKLLLSDSGFYLCAWGTADTQYFGPGTRLTVL.

The rearrangement links TRBV6-5 to TRBJ2-1; the match to TRBD2 covers 13 bases. Germline CDR1 reads MNHEY; CDR2 reads SVGAGI. Trimming took 4 bases from V and 3 from J; bases not matched to a gene: 3. This CDR3 has 16 residues. The CDR3 DNA follows: TGTGCCAGCAGTTCCTGGACTAGCGGGGGCTACAATGAGCAGTTCTTC. It encodes CASSSWTSGGYNEQFF.

The V and J genes are TRBV27 and TRBJ1-1; unclear D gene. V shed 8 bases and J shed 1 base, with 20 bases lying between them. The CDR3 covers 16 residues. Germline CDR1 MNHEY, CDR2 SMNVEV (reference sequence). In DNA, the CDR3 is TGTGCCAGCGGTGCCAATCCGCACTCACCGAACACTGAAGCTTTCTTT. This sequence encodes CASGANPHSPNTEAFF.

This clone has only a few counts. This rearrangement joins TRBV4-1 to TRBJ2-2; perhaps D is TRBD1 or TRBD2 (5 bases each). The CDR3 length is 16 residues. Germline values: CDR1 MGHRA, CDR2 YSYEKL. Trimming removed 2 bases at V and 7 bases at J, with 17 bases between. This CDR3 reads CASSQPRDAWDGELFF. The CDR3 nucleotides are TGCGCCAGCAGCCAACCCCGGGACGCATGGGACGGGGAGCTGTTTTTT.

The rearrangement uses TRBV6-1 and TRBJ1-6; 7 bases match TRBD1. The CDR3 has 15 amino acids. Germline loops: CDR1 MNHNS, CDR2 SASEGT. V dropped 2 bases and J dropped 7; count of bases not matched to a gene: 5. The CDR3 protein is CASSERGQRNSPLHF. For the CDR3, the DNA is TGTGCCAGCAGTGAAAGGGGGCAGCGGAATTCACCCCTCCACTTT.

The chain recombines TRBV12-5 with TRBJ2-7; the D is unclear. The germline CDR1 and CDR2 sequences are LGHNT and FRNRAP. With 7 bases removed from V and 1 base from J, the gap between germline ends came to 11 bases. The CDR3 is 13 residues long. The DNA for the CDR3 is TGTGCTAGTGCCCCGCCCGGATCCTACGAGCAGTACTTC. Translated: CASAPPGSYEQYF.

The CDR3 DNA reads TGTGCCACCTCCGGGACTAGTTGGGGTGAGCAGTTCTTC. It is translated as CATSGTSWGEQFF. This chain links TRBV6-5 with TRBJ2-1, with TRBD2 identical over 8 bases. The trim removed 10 bases at V and 9 bases at J, leaving 11 bases unmatched. Germline CDR1 reads MNHEY; CDR2 reads SVGAGI. The CDR3 is 13 amino acids.

This chain links TRBV4-2 with TRBJ1-1; TRBD1 agrees at 7 bases. Germline loops: CDR1 LGHNA, CDR2 YNFKEQ. The ends lost 4 bases at V and 1 base at J; junction bases unmatched: 9. This CDR3 spans 16 amino acids. CDR3 sequence reads: CASSPGRRGRNTEAFF. CDR3 nucleotide sequence: TGTGCCAGCAGCCCAGGCAGGAGGGGGCGGAACACTGAAGCTTTCTTT.

This clone came up many times. The chain recombines TRBV7-9 with TRBJ2-3; 8 positions match TRBD1. Germline CDR1 is SEHNR and CDR2 is FQNEAQ (reference sequence). V lost 5 bases, J lost 7 bases, and 2 bases stayed unmatched. This CDR3 comprises 12 residues. Written as DNA, the CDR3 is TGTGCCAGCAGCCCAGGGGGCCATACGCAGTATTTT. Its protein is CASSPGGHTQYF.

CDR3: CASSSSLAREQYF. DNA for the CDR3: TGTGCCAGCAGCTCATCACTAGCCCGCGAGCAGTACTTC. The rearrangement uses TRBV7-9 and TRBJ2-7; D perhaps matches TRBD2 (6 bases). The CDR3 totals 13 residues. V was shortened by 4 bases and J by 6 bases, with 13 bases between the two germline ends. In germline, CDR1 is SEHNR, CDR2 FQNEAQ (reference sequence).

In its sample, this clone was seen once. V gene TRBV6-5 combines with J gene TRBJ2-3; D is possibly TRBD1 (5 bases). In germline, CDR1 is MNHEY, CDR2 SVGAGI. V was trimmed by 6 bases and J by 6 bases, leaving 10 bases between them. This CDR3 is built from 12 residues. CDR3 sequence: CASSQTADTQYF. The CDR3 DNA reads TGTGCCAGCAGCCAGACAGCGGATACGCAGTATTTT.

This chain links TRBV6-5 with TRBJ2-1; D remains ambiguous. V dropped 6 bases and J dropped 3 bases, with 15 bases sitting between them. The CDR3 is 15 amino acids. From germline, CDR1 is MNHEY and CDR2 SVGAGI. Here the CDR3 reads CASSPSWQNYNEQFF. DNA for the CDR3: TGTGCCAGCAGCCCCTCGTGGCAGAACTACAATGAGCAGTTCTTC.

This chain links TRBV5-3 with TRBJ1-1; D unclear. TRBV5-3 is placed among ORFs of uncertain function. Trimming removed 0 bases at V and 8 bases at J, with 14 bases between. This CDR3 has 14 residues. CDR3 in DNA: TGTGCCAGAAGCTTGGACAAGGATCGGAGGGAAGCTTTCTTT. Its translation is CARSLDKDRREAFF.

The chain combines TRBV20-1 with TRBJ2-1, with TRBD2 as a possible D gene (6 bases). Trimming took off 5 bases at V and 10 bases at J, with 12 bases between the two ends. Germline V lookup: CDR1 DFQATT, CDR2 SNEGSKA (reference sequence). This CDR3 contains 11 residues. For the CDR3, the DNA is TGCAGTGCTTTTACGGGAGTCGAGCAGTTCTTC. It translates to CSAFTGVEQFF.

The genes are TRBV6-1 and TRBJ1-3; possibly TRBD1 for D (6 bases). CDR1 MNHNS and CDR2 SASEGT come from the germline V gene. This CDR3 region has 15 residues. Trimming removed 10 bases from V and 2 bases from J, with 18 bases in between. The CDR3 DNA sequence: TGTGCCACCCTTCGGGGGCTTGGTACTGGAAACACCATATATTTT. This sequence encodes CATLRGLGTGNTIYF.

This clone was seen only a few times. The chain joins TRBV5-1 to TRBJ2-6; D remains unclear. Germline values: CDR1 SGHRS, CDR2 YFSETQ. V lost 3 bases and J 9 bases, leaving 16 bases between the germline ends. This CDR3 spans 15 amino acids. Here the CDR3 reads CASSSTPTGGNVLTF. CDR3 in DNA: TGCGCCAGCAGCTCTACTCCTACTGGTGGCAACGTCCTGACTTTC.

The V and J genes are TRBV18 and TRBJ2-7; 13 bases map to TRBD2. The CDR3 sequence is 15 residues long. V was pared by 5 bases and J by 7 bases, with 8 bases of the junction left unmatched. Germline V gene lookup returns CDR1 KGHSH and CDR2 LQKENI. Here the CDR3 reads CASSIGLAGAGEQYF. Written as DNA, the CDR3 is TGTGCCAGCTCAATAGGACTAGCGGGAGCAGGAGAGCAGTACTTC.

On this clone: A junction end diverges from the germline sequence, so it may reflect a read error. This chain uses TRBV7-7 with TRBJ2-5; no definite D call. CDR3 length equals 12 residues. Germline values: CDR1 SSHAT, CDR2 FNYEAQ (reference sequence). The CDR3 DNA reads as TGTGCTAGCAGCTCGAGCGAGCAGACCCAGTACTTC. This sequence encodes CASSSSEQTQYF.

The CDR3, as DNA: TGTGCCAGCAGTTACTCGATAGGGGAGGTTGGCGGGGAGCTGTTTTTT. Residues: CASSYSIGEVGGELFF. V gene TRBV6-5 combines with J gene TRBJ2-2, with a tentative D call TRBD2 (6 bases). This CDR3 spans 16 amino acids. In germline, CDR1 is MNHEY, CDR2 SVGAGI. V shed 0 bases and J shed 7 bases, with 15 bases lying between them.

This chain links TRBV25-1 with TRBJ2-1; no reliable D call. V lost 2 bases to trimming and J lost 8 bases, with 10 bases between them. Germline V lookup: CDR1 MGHDK, CDR2 SYGVNS. This CDR3 contains 13 residues. DNA of the CDR3: TGTGCCAGCAGTGAAGGATTTTACGATGAGCAGTTCTTC. This translates into CASSEGFYDEQFF.

The chain recombines TRBV28 with TRBJ2-7; D uncertain. V was pared by 7 bases and J by 7 bases, with 17 bases between. This CDR3 has 13 residues. Germline assignment: CDR1 MDHEN and CDR2 SYDVKM. In DNA, the CDR3 is TGTGCCAGCAACCAAAACAAGTGGGATGAGCAGTACTTC. Its translation is CASNQNKWDEQYF. The entire variable domain, with the rest obtained from reference TRBV28 and TRBJ2-7, is as follows: DVKVTQSSRYLVKRTGEKVFLECVQDMDHENMFWYRQDPGLGLRLIYFSYDVKMKEKGDIPEGYSVSREKKERFSLILESASTNQTSMYLCASNQNKWDEQYFGPGTRLTVT.

In its sample, this clone was seen once. The rearrangement links TRBV19 to TRBJ2-7; TRBD2 agrees at 7 bases. V trimming: 5 bases; J trimming: 6 bases; junction bases outside the gene matches: 10. The CDR3 totals 14 residues. Germline CDR1 and CDR2: LNHDA and SQIVND (reference sequence). In DNA form, the CDR3 reads TGTGCCAGTAGTTTAAGACTAGCACCGGCCGAGCAGTACTTC. It codes for CASSLRLAPAEQYF. Looking up the rest from reference TRBV19 and TRBJ2-7 gives the full variable domain: DGGITQSPKYLFRKEGQNVTLSCEQNLNHDAMYWYRQDPGQGLRLIYYSQIVNDFQKGDIAEGYSVSREKKESFPLTVTSAQKNPTAFYLCASSLRLAPAEQYFGPGTRLTVT.

The table lists this clone with a few counts. The chain combines TRBV14 with TRBJ2-5; D is ambiguous. Germline V lookup: CDR1 SGHDN, CDR2 FVKESK. The CDR3 runs 13 residues. V shed 4 bases and J shed 3 bases, with 9 bases lying between them. The CDR3 region has the DNA TGTGCCAGCAGCCCCGGGCTAGAAGAGACCCAGTACTTC. Protein sequence: CASSPGLEETQYF.

This clone has only one observation. The rearrangement uses TRBV2 and TRBJ2-7; 8 nucleotides match TRBD2. Germline V CDR1 and CDR2: SNHLY, FYNNEI. The ends lost 3 bases at V and 7 bases at J; junction bases unmatched: 14. The CDR3 loop spans 16 amino acids. Written as DNA, the CDR3 is TGTGCCAGCAGTGAGCCGCTTAAGCGGGAGATTCATGAGCAGTACTTC. Translated, it gives CASSEPLKREIHEQYF.

This clone was seen more than once but under ten times. The rearrangement joins TRBV5-1 to TRBJ2-7; 7 nucleotides align to TRBD2. With 2 bases clipped from V and 1 base from J, the junction kept 6 bases outside the gene matches. The CDR3 is 15 residues long. The germline V gene has CDR1 SGHRS and CDR2 YFSETQ. The CDR3 bases are TGCGCCAGCAGCTTATCGGGAGGTCCTTCCTACGAGCAGTACTTC. Encoded protein: CASSLSGGPSYEQYF.